These 12 T cell receptor beta chains were all obtained from the same sample, sequenced in a study of T cell repertoires in cytomegalovirus infection (dated by TCRdb to between 2018 and 2020). Data came from an Illumina HiSeq 1500. TCRdb trimmed public reads at Q25 via fastp, called clones via MiXCR and kept in-frame beta chains. Duplicate CDR3 protein sequences are folded into a single record with the most common DNA and genes. The sample table holds approximately 180,000 distinct CDR3 sequences, of which roughly a fifth were seen once. The ten largest clonotypes hold around 2.7% of the sample. Sample: PBMCs. These receptor sequences come from a human donor in good health (CMV status not recorded). Some clones in this sample may be carry-over from other donors' samples.

CDR3 protein: CAWSVGGNTIYF. CDR3 nucleotides: TGTGCCTGGAGTGTCGGTGGAAACACCATATATTTT. V and J are TRBV30 and TRBJ1-3, with D hard to call. Between the trimmed V and J ends, which lost 0 bases and 3 bases, there was a span of 3 bases. The germline CDR1 and CDR2 sequences are GTSNPN and SVGIG (reference sequence). The length of the CDR3 is 12 residues.

In this sample, this clonotype turned up a few times. The chain is built from TRBV12-3 or TRBV12-4 and TRBJ2-7; either TRBD1 or TRBD2 may supply D (6 bases each). Trimming removed 4 bases from V and 6 bases from J, with 16 bases in between. There are 14 residues in the CDR3. This CDR3 is CASSSRTGAPEQYF. The CDR3 region has the DNA TGTGCCAGCAGTTCGAGAACGGGGGCCCCCGAGCAGTACTTC.

At least ten counts were recorded for this clonotype. The chain uses TRBV7-2 and TRBJ2-3; 9 bases fit TRBD2. V lost 1 base to trimming and J lost 5 bases; unmatched junction nucleotides: 7. CDR3 length: 16 residues. Per the germline V gene, CDR1 is SGHTA and CDR2 is FQGNSA. The CDR3 spells CASSLEGGRALDTQYF. CDR3 bases: TGTGCCAGCAGCTTAGAAGGCGGGAGGGCCCTAGATACGCAGTATTTT.

This chain connects TRBV12-3 or TRBV12-4 to TRBJ1-5; D ambiguous. The V and J ends lost 6 bases and 0 bases respectively, with 12 bases between them. The CDR3 is 15 amino acids. The CDR3 spells CASSPGRNSNQPQHF. DNA of the CDR3: TGTGCCAGCAGCCCAGGACGGAATAGCAATCAGCCCCAGCATTTT.

The chain has TRBV6-1 and TRBJ2-2, with 16 nucleotides matching TRBD2. CDR1 and CDR2 from the germline V gene are MNHNS and SASEGT. The V and J ends lost 6 bases and 1 base, in that order; junction bases with no gene match: 2. The CDR3 runs to 17 residues. CDR3 protein: CASRGLAGGGNTGELFF. For the CDR3, the DNA is TGTGCCAGCAGGGGACTAGCGGGGGGGGGGAACACCGGGGAGCTGTTTTTT.

V is TRBV7-8 and J is TRBJ1-5; D unresolved. This CDR3 spans 13 amino acids. The V gene's germline CDR1 is SGHVS and CDR2 FQNEAQ. The V end was cut by 3 bases, the J end by 5 bases, with 8 bases between. CDR3 DNA: TGTGCCAGCAGCTTTGCCCAAGATCAGCCCCAGCATTTT. Translation: CASSFAQDQPQHF.

In its sample, this clonotype was seen a few times. V usage is TRBV5-4 and J usage is TRBJ2-1; 10 bases are a match to TRBD2. Germline V gene sequence: CDR1 SGHNT, CDR2 YYREEE (reference sequence). V shed 0 bases and J 7 bases; nucleotides not matched to a gene: 7. CDR3 length: 16 residues. CDR3: CASSLGLAGDVNEQFF. Written as DNA, the CDR3 is TGTGCCAGCAGCTTGGGGCTAGCGGGGGACGTTAATGAGCAGTTCTTC.

The CDR3 DNA is TGTGCCAGCAGGCTACCACACGGCCCGAATAACGAGCAGTACTTC. Translated: CASRLPHGPNNEQYF. The J gene is TRBJ2-7, the V gene TRBV6-2 or TRBV6-3, with D uncertain. V lost 6 bases and J lost 5, with 20 bases in between. Germline CDR1 reads MNHEY; CDR2 reads SVGEGT. The CDR3 is made up of 15 amino acids.

As for this clonotype: This may stem from a read error, because a much larger clone lies one nucleotide away. The chain couples TRBV10-3 to TRBJ2-7; TRBD2 agrees at 7 bases. The CDR3 spans 14 residues. CDR1 ENHRY and CDR2 SYGVKD come from the germline V gene. CDR3 DNA sequence: TGTGCCATCTGTGATCGGGGGGACTCCTACGAGCAGTACTTC. Encoded protein: CAICDRGDSYEQYF.

This clonotype was detected a few times. This chain uses TRBV19 with TRBJ2-1, with TRBD1 as a possible D gene (6 bases). V gave up 4 bases and J gave up 5 bases, with 15 bases separating them. Germline CDR1 and CDR2: LNHDA and SQIVND (reference sequence). The CDR3 loop spans 15 amino acids. The CDR3 region has the DNA TGTGCCAGTAGTAGGGACACGGTAATCAACAATGAGCAGTTCTTC. The encoded protein is CASSRDTVINNEQFF. The full variable domain, its missing parts supplied by reference TRBV19 and TRBJ2-1, is DGGITQSPKYLFRKEGQNVTLSCEQNLNHDAMYWYRQDPGQGLRLIYYSQIVNDFQKGDIAEGYSVSREKKESFPLTVTSAQKNPTAFYLCASSRDTVINNEQFFGPGTRLTVL.

This clonotype came up a few times. The J gene is TRBJ1-5, the V gene TRBV6-5; 9 bases are a match to TRBD1. The CDR3 is 15 amino acids. The germline gives CDR1 MNHEY, CDR2 SVGAGI. The ends lost 5 bases at V and 3 bases at J; junction bases unmatched: 5. CDR3 DNA: TGTGCCAGCAGTGCCGGGACAGGGATCAATCAGCCCCAGCATTTT. It translates to CASSAGTGINQPQHF.

This clonotype has a count of ten or more. In DNA, the CDR3 is TGCAGTGCTCGACCGGACAGCTACGAGCAGTACTTC. Translated, it gives CSARPDSYEQYF. The chain carries TRBV20-1 and TRBJ2-7; TRBD1 might be the D (6 bases). Trimming took 5 bases from V and 3 from J, leaving 11 bases between them. Germline values: CDR1 DFQATT, CDR2 SNEGSKA (reference sequence). The CDR3 is 12 residues long.